Presented here are 19 T cell receptor beta chains from one specimen sequenced in a study of blood T cell repertoires in COVID-19. The table came from immunoSEQ multiplex PCR; TCRdb's copy has only in-frame clones and leaves some out. The table records approximately 300,000 clones, about nine tenths of them present only once. Sequencing was carried out using PBMCs or T cells enriched from blood (not recorded which). These receptors came from a man aged 60 to 75 who had recovered from COVID-19.

The chain's CDR3 is CASSLGASTSTDTQYF. The CDR3 bases are TGTGCCAGCAGCTTAGGGGCCTCTACCTCCACAGATACGCAGTATTTT. The chain has TRBV7-8 and TRBJ2-3, with D unclear. CDR1 is SGHVS, CDR2 FQNEAQ, per germline. The CDR3 spans 16 residues. V gave up 1 base and J gave up 2 bases, with 13 bases separating them.

This clone appeared a few times. The chain employs TRBV6-5 and TRBJ2-7; TRBD1 matches at 8 bases. The trim removed 6 bases at V and 3 bases at J, leaving 4 bases unmatched. The CDR3 has 13 amino acids. CDR1 is MNHEY and CDR2 is SVGAGI in the germline V gene. The CDR3 loop is CASSRDRYYEQYF. CDR3 nucleotide sequence: TGTGCCAGCAGCCGGGACAGGTACTACGAGCAGTACTTC.

The chain combines TRBV19 with TRBJ1-6; 8 nucleotides line up with TRBD1. Germline loops: CDR1 LNHDA, CDR2 SQIVND (reference sequence). CDR3 length: 17 amino acids. After removal of 3 bases from V and 7 bases from J, the junction contained 11 bases not matched to a gene. CDR3 DNA: TGTGCCAGTAGTATGGGGCGGACAGGGTCGGGGAATTCACCCCTCCACTTT. This codes for CASSMGRTGSGNSPLHF.

This chain links TRBV29-1 with TRBJ2-1; 8 nucleotides align to TRBD1. V lost 2 bases and J lost 8; bases outside the gene matches: 14. Germline CDR1 and CDR2: SQVTM and ANQGSEA. The CDR3 is 16 residues long. CDR3 protein: CSVEPTGQGREHEQFF. In DNA, the CDR3 is TGCAGCGTTGAACCTACTGGACAGGGCCGGGAGCATGAGCAGTTCTTC.

The gene calls are TRBV7-2 and TRBJ1-1; 7 bases line up with TRBD1. Germline V gene sequence: CDR1 SGHTA, CDR2 FQGNSA. There are 14 residues in the CDR3. The V gene end was trimmed by 5 bases and the J gene end by 10 bases; junction bases not matched to a gene: 13. The CDR3 loop is CASSKATGSPSAFF. In DNA form, the CDR3 reads TGTGCCAGCAGCAAGGCGACAGGGTCACCTTCAGCTTTCTTT.

V and J are TRBV3-1 (or the pseudogene TRBV3-2) and TRBJ2-3; 14 positions match TRBD2. This CDR3 comprises 16 residues. Germline V CDR1 and CDR2: LGHDT, YNNKEL (reference sequence). J gave up 9 bases and V 4 bases, and 9 bases lay outside the gene matches. The CDR3 DNA is TGTGCCAGCAGCCCGGGACTAGCGGGAGAATCTAGGACGCAGTATTTT. This translates into CASSPGLAGESRTQYF.

In this sample, this clone turned up once. This CDR3 is also generated by other DNA sequences in the sample. The chain uses TRBV18 and TRBJ1-1, with D tentatively TRBD1 (6 bases). CDR1 is KGHSH and CDR2 is LQKENI in the germline V gene. Between the trimmed V and J ends, which lost 6 bases and 1 base, there was a span of 12 bases. The CDR3 covers 14 residues. The CDR3 sequence is CASSRQGQNTEAFF. The CDR3 region has the DNA TGTGCCAGCTCGCGCCAGGGACAGAACACTGAAGCTTTCTTT.

The J gene is TRBJ1-5, the V gene TRBV3-1 (or the pseudogene TRBV3-2); 7 positions match TRBD1. This CDR3 contains 15 residues. Germline values: CDR1 LGHDT, CDR2 YNNKEL (reference sequence). With V trimmed by 0 bases and J by 7 bases, 6 bases remained unmatched. This CDR3 is CASSQEYRGMQPQHF. The CDR3 DNA reads TGTGCCAGCAGCCAAGAATACAGGGGTATGCAGCCCCAGCATTTT.

This sequence joins TRBV7-8 and TRBJ1-6; 9 positions match TRBD1. The trim removed 1 base at V and 7 bases at J, leaving 5 bases unmatched. This CDR3 is built from 16 residues. Germline V gives CDR1 SGHVS, CDR2 FQNEAQ. In nucleotides, the CDR3 is TGTGCCAGCAGCTTAGGCACCGGGACAGGGAATTCACCCCTCCACTTT. Translation gives CASSLGTGTGNSPLHF.

The chain recombines TRBV18 with TRBJ1-4; D might be TRBD1 (6 bases). Trimming pared 3 bases from V and 8 bases from J, leaving 25 bases between. The CDR3 totals 18 residues. The V gene's germline CDR1 is KGHSH and CDR2 LQKENI. The CDR3 loop is CASSPAGGTPRQAEKLFF. The DNA of the CDR3 is TGTGCCAGCTCACCTGCGGGAGGGACACCTCGACAGGCGGAAAAACTGTTTTTT.

The chain uses TRBV7-6 and TRBJ2-2, with D perhaps TRBD2 (5 bases). Germline CDR1 reads SGHVS; CDR2 reads FNYEAQ. CDR3 size: 15 residues. V was trimmed by 6 bases and J by 7 bases, leaving 18 bases between them. The CDR3 spells CASRKVDRAGGELFF. DNA of the CDR3: TGTGCCAGCAGGAAGGTGGACCGCGCGGGCGGGGAGCTGTTTTTT.

The V and J genes are TRBV18 and TRBJ1-6, with TRBD1 matching over 11 bases. This CDR3 region has 15 residues. Per germline, CDR1 KGHSH and CDR2 LQKENI. V was clipped by 3 bases and J by 8 bases; unmatched bases: 3. In DNA, the CDR3 is TGTGCCAGCTCACCTCGGGGACAGGGGGATTCACCCCTCCACTTT. It codes for CASSPRGQGDSPLHF.

V gene TRBV4-3 combines with J gene TRBJ1-1; TRBD1 might be the D (5 bases). There are 15 residues in the CDR3. V was pared by 1 base and J by 5 bases, with 14 bases between. The germline CDR1 and CDR2 sequences are LGHNA and YSLEER. CDR3 region: CASSQGRQLGTEAFF. As DNA, the CDR3 is TGCGCCAGCAGCCAAGGTCGACAGTTGGGGACTGAAGCTTTCTTT.

The rearrangement links TRBV12-5 to TRBJ1-4, with TRBD1 as a possible D gene (5 bases). CDR1 is LGHNT, CDR2 FRNRAP, per germline. This CDR3 has 15 residues. The V end was cut by 0 bases, the J end by 8 bases, with 13 bases between. The CDR3 region has the DNA TGTGCTAGTGGTTTGGTACCCGAGACAGAGGAAAAACTGTTTTTT. It codes for CASGLVPETEEKLFF. The variable domain in full, with the rest retrieved from reference TRBV12-5 and TRBJ1-4, is DARVTQTPRHKVTEMGQEVTMRCQPILGHNTVFWYRQTMMQGLELLAYFRNRAPLDDSGMPKDRFSAEMPDATLATLKIQPSEPRDSAVYFCASGLVPETEEKLFFGSGTQLSVL.

The genes are TRBV18 and TRBJ2-5; 7 positions match TRBD1. Germline values: CDR1 KGHSH, CDR2 LQKENI. The CDR3 is 13 residues long. V was pared by 4 bases and J by 5 bases, with 4 bases of the junction left unmatched. The CDR3: CASSLGGWETQYF. The CDR3 DNA reads as TGTGCCAGCTCACTAGGGGGCTGGGAGACCCAGTACTTC. Full variable domain (missing parts from reference TRBV18 and TRBJ2-5): NAGVMQNPRHLVRRRGQEARLRCSPMKGHSHVYWYRQLPEEGLKFMVYLQKENIIDESGMPKERFSAEFPKEGPSILRIQQVVRGDSAAYFCASSLGGWETQYFGPGTRLLVL.

This chain connects TRBV27 to TRBJ2-3; 9 nucleotides match TRBD2. Germline assignment: CDR1 MNHEY and CDR2 SMNVEV (reference sequence). The CDR3 extends over 15 amino acids. J gave up 3 bases and V 9 bases, and 10 bases lay outside the gene matches. Written as DNA, the CDR3 is TGTGCCAGTACTAGGACTAGCGCCAGAACAGATACGCAGTATTTT. Translating it yields CASTRTSARTDTQYF.

CDR3 protein: CASSIGADGYTF. DNA for the CDR3: TGTGCCAGTAGTATAGGGGCAGATGGCTACACCTTC. The rearrangement links TRBV19 to TRBJ1-2; D ambiguous. Between the trimmed V and J ends, which lost 1 base and 6 bases, there was a span of 6 bases. Per the germline V gene, CDR1 is LNHDA and CDR2 is SQIVND (reference sequence). This CDR3 comprises 12 residues.

The chain combines TRBV5-4 with TRBJ1-2, with D uncertain. V lost 4 bases and J 4 bases, leaving 20 bases between the germline ends. Germline-derived CDR1 and CDR2 are SGHNT and YYREEE (reference sequence). This CDR3 has 16 residues. CDR3 sequence: CASSPSTSWRGYGYTF. The DNA for the CDR3 is TGTGCCAGCAGCCCGTCCACGAGCTGGCGGGGCTATGGCTACACCTTC.

The genes are TRBV6-5 and TRBJ2-7; 8 positions agree with TRBD2. CDR3 length equals 14 residues. J was trimmed by 3 bases and V by 4 bases; bases with no gene match: 5. Germline lookup yields CDR1 MNHEY and CDR2 SVGAGI. For the CDR3, the DNA is TGTGCCAGCAGTTCAAGGCGGGGGGACTACGAGCAGTACTTC. Translating gives CASSSRRGDYEQYF.